These 6 T cell receptor beta chains share one sample of origin, sequenced in a study of beta chain features in type 1 diabetes. Expressed TCRB transcripts got sequenced, as all isolated RNA was reverse transcribed. Clones were read by immunoSEQ multiplex PCR, and TCRdb kept only the in-frame ones, dropping some. The sample includes some 330,000 clones, more than 9.5% of them seen just once. Sequencing used naive CD4+ T cells from blood. These receptors came from a woman aged 25 to 39 in good health.

This clone has a handful of counts. The gene calls are TRBV18 and TRBJ2-7, with 8 bases matching TRBD2. V was pared by 3 bases and J by 4 bases, with 8 bases of the junction left unmatched. There are 15 residues in the CDR3. Germline V gene lookup returns CDR1 KGHSH and CDR2 LQKENI. CDR3 sequence: CASSPTGGNQYEQYF. The CDR3, as DNA: TGTGCCAGCTCACCCACGGGGGGGAACCAATACGAGCAGTACTTC.

This sequence joins TRBV19 and TRBJ1-5; TRBD1 matches 10 bases. This CDR3 is 15 amino acids long. Germline CDR1 and CDR2: LNHDA and SQIVND (reference sequence). J lost 3 bases, V lost 5 bases, and 4 bases had no gene match. CDR3 in DNA: TGTGCCAGTAGTCTCGACAGGGGGCTCAATCAGCCCCAGCATTTT. It codes for CASSLDRGLNQPQHF.

The chain employs TRBV10-3 and TRBJ2-7; D ambiguous. The CDR3 length is 13 residues. Trimming stripped 6 bases from V and 0 bases from J, with 9 bases between. CDR1 and CDR2 (germline): ENHRY, SYGVKD. CDR3 amino acids: CAIRAVISYEQYF. In DNA, the CDR3 is TGTGCCATCAGGGCAGTAATCTCCTACGAGCAGTACTTC.

The chain carries TRBV28 and TRBJ2-7; 9 bases are a match to TRBD1. Unmatched junction bases numbered 15, after V lost 6 bases and J lost 3 bases. Germline V lookup: CDR1 MDHEN, CDR2 SYDVKM. The CDR3 loop spans 17 amino acids. The CDR3 bases are TGTGCCAGCAGCCTTTTGGGACCCGGGACAGGGAACTACGAGCAGTACTTC. It translates to CASSLLGPGTGNYEQYF.

This clone was recorded a few times. The chain links TRBV13 to TRBJ2-3; D is perhaps TRBD1 (6 bases). This CDR3 contains 13 residues. V lost 5 bases and J 5 bases, leaving 11 bases between the germline ends. Germline assignment: CDR1 PRHDT and CDR2 FYEKMQ (reference sequence). DNA of the CDR3: TGTGCCAGCAGCACGCACAGGGTAGATACGCAGTATTTT. Residues: CASSTHRVDTQYF.

The chain combines TRBV25-1 with TRBJ2-3; 9 positions match TRBD2. Trimming cost V 3 bases and J 4 bases; bases outside gene matches: 5. Germline V gives CDR1 MGHDK, CDR2 SYGVNS. CDR3 size: 15 residues. CDR3 amino acids: CASSDAGGSADTQYF. DNA of the CDR3: TGTGCCAGCAGTGACGCGGGAGGGTCGGCAGATACGCAGTATTTT.